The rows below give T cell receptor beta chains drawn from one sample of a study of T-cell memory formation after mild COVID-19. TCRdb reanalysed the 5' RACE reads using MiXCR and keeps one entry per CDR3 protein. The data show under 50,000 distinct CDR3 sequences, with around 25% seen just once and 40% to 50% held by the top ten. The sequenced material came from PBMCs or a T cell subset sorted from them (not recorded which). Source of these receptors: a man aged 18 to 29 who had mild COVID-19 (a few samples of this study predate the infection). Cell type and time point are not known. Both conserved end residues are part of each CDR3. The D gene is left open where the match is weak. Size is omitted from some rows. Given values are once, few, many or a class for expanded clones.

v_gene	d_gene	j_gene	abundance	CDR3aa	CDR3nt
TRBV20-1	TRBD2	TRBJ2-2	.	CSATRGGAYTGELFF	TGCAGTGCCACACGGGGGGGGGCTTACACCGGGGAGCTGTTTTTT
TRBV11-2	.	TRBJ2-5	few	CASSLDLRGSGETQYF	TGTGCCAGCAGCTTAGATCTCAGGGGTTCGGGCGAGACCCAGTACTTC
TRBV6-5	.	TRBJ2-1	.	CASSFNDRGNEQFF	TGTGCCAGCAGCTTTAACGACCGGGGGAATGAGCAGTTCTTC
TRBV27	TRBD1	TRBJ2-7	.	CASSLWKTGGGEQYF	TGTGCCAGCAGTTTATGGAAGACAGGGGGCGGCGAGCAGTACTTC
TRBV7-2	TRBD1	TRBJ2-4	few	CASSPWTGVNIQYF	TGTGCCAGCAGCCCGTGGACAGGGGTAAACATTCAGTACTTC
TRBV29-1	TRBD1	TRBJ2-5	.	CSASNGQGWIQETQYF	TGCAGCGCATCAAATGGACAGGGATGGATCCAAGAGACCCAGTACTTC
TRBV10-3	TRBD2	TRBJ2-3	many	CAISPGTSGDTQYF	TGTGCCATCAGCCCCGGGACTAGCGGGGATACGCAGTATTTT
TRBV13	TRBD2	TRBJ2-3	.	CASSSGLAGGVSTDTQYF	TGTGCCAGCAGCTCGGGACTAGCGGGGGGCGTCAGCACAGATACGCAGTATTTT
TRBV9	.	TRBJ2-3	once	CASSVSFTDTQYF	TGTGCCAGCAGCGTTTCGTTCACAGATACGCAGTATTTT
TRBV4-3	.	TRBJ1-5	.	CASSQDQTGTQPQHF	TGCGCCAGCAGCCAAGATCAAACGGGGACTCAGCCCCAGCATTTT
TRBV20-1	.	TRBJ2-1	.	CSARDRGESSYNEQFF	TGCAGTGCTAGAGATCGAGGGGAGAGCTCCTACAATGAGCAGTTCTTC
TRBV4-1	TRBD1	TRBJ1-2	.	CAFSQVTGTPSNYGYTF	TGCGCCTTCAGCCAAGTGACAGGGACACCAAGTAACTATGGCTACACCTTC
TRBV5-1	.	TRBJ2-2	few	CASSLLRGDAGELFF	TGCGCCAGCAGCTTGTTAAGGGGAGATGCCGGGGAGCTGTTTTTT
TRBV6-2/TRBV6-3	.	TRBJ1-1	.	CASSYSRVAEAFF	TGTGCCAGCAGTTACTCTAGGGTTGCTGAAGCTTTCTTT
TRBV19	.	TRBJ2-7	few	CASSIDTTGYEQYF	TGTGCCAGTAGTATAGACACGACAGGCTACGAGCAGTACTTC
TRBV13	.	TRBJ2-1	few	CASTMGTGEQFF	TGTGCCAGCACCATGGGAACCGGTGAGCAGTTCTTC
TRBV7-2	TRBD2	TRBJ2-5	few	CASSLVRGTPGETQYF	TGTGCCAGCAGCCTCGTGCGGGGGACCCCGGGGGAGACCCAGTACTTC
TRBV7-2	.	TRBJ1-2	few	CASSLGTFYEGYTF	TGTGCCAGCAGCTTAGGGACATTCTATGAAGGCTACACCTTC
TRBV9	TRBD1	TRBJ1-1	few	CASSPRDSLNTEAFF	TGTGCCAGCAGCCCACGGGACAGCTTGAACACTGAAGCTTTCTTT
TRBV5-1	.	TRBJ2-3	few	CASSLEGGVSTDTQYF	TGCGCCAGCAGCTTGGAAGGCGGGGTCAGCACAGATACGCAGTATTTT
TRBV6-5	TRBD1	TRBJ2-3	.	CASSRDRGITDTQYF	TGTGCCAGCAGTCGGGACAGGGGCATCACAGATACGCAGTATTTT